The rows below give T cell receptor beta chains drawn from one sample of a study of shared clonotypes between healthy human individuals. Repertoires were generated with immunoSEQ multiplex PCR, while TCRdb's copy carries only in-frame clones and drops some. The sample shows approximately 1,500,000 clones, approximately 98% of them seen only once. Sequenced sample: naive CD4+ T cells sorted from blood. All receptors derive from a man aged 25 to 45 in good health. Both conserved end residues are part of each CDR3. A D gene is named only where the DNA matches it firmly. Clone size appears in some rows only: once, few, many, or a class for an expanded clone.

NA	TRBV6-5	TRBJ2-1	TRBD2	TGTGCCAGCGGCCTTAAGCGGGGGGTGGAGCAGTTCTTC	CASGLKRGVEQFF
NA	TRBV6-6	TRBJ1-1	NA	TGTGCCAGCAGTCAAGACATTCCTGAAGCTTTCTTT	CASSQDIPEAFF
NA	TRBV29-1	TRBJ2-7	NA	TGCAGCGTTCAGGACCGCTACGAGCAGTACTTC	CSVQDRYEQYF
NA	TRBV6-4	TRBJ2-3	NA	TGTGCCAGCAGTGACCAGGACAGCTTCCACACAGATACGCAGTATTTT	CASSDQDSFHTDTQYF
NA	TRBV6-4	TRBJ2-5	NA	TGTGCCAGCAGTGGGGGTCAAGAGACCCAGTACTTC	CASSGGQETQYF
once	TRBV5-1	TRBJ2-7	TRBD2	TGCGCCAGCAGCTTGGGTTTAGCGGGAGACCTATACGAGCAGTACTTC	CASSLGLAGDLYEQYF
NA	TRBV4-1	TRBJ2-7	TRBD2	TGCGCCAGCAGCCAAGATAATAGCGGGAGCTACGAGCAGTACTTC	CASSQDNSGSYEQYF
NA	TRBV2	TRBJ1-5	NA	TGTGCCAGCAGTGAAAGGTCAGGCCGTCAGGCCCAGCATTTT	CASSERSGRQAQHF
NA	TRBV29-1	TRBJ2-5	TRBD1	TGCAGCAGCTATAGACAGGGATGGCAAGAGACCCAGTACTTC	CSSYRQGWQETQYF
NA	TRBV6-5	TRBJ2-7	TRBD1	TGTGCCAGCAGTTACGCAGGGGGCGCGCCCTACGAGCAGTACTTC	CASSYAGGAPYEQYF
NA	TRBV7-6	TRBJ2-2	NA	TGTGCCAGCAGCTTAATTTTAGGGGGAGCGAACACCGGGGAGCTGTTTTTT	CASSLILGGANTGELFF
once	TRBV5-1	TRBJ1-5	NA	TGCGCCAGCAGCTTGGGAGTAAAGGGCCAGCCCCAGCATTTT	CASSLGVKGQPQHF
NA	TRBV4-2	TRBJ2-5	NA	TGTGCCAGCAGCTCTGCCGGGACAACGGAGACCCAGTACTTC	CASSSAGTTETQYF
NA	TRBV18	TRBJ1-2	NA	TGTGCCAGCTCAGGTCTGGAGGCGAACTATGGCTACACCTTC	CASSGLEANYGYTF
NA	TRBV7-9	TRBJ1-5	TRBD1	TGTGCCAGCAGTTACCAGATCGGGACAGGGCTTTTAAGCAATCAGCCCCAGCATTTT	CASSYQIGTGLLSNQPQHF
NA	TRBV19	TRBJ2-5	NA	TGTGCCAGTAGTATAGGGGGCGGGGAAGAGACCCAGTACTTC	CASSIGGGEETQYF
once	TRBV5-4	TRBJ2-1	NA	TGTGCCAGCAGCCCGCCGGGCTCCTACAATGAGCAGTTCTTC	CASSPPGSYNEQFF
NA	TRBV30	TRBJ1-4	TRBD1	TGTGCCTGGAGTGTAGGACAGGGTAGGAAAAAACTGTTTTTT	CAWSVGQGRKKLFF
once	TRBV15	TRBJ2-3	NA	TGTGCCACCAGCAGAGCGGGAGCAGGTGATACGCAGTATTTT	CATSRAGAGDTQYF
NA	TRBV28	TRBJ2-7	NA	TGTGCCAGCAGTTTAGGGGTTATGAGGTACGAGCAGTACTTC	CASSLGVMRYEQYF
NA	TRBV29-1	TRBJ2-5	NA	TGCAGCGTTCACCAGTCCCAAGAGACCCAGTACTTC	CSVHQSQETQYF
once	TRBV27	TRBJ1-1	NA	TGTGCCAGCAGCCCCGACCGAGGGAGAGCTGAAGCTTTCTTT	CASSPDRGRAEAFF
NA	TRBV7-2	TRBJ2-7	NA	TGTGCCAGCAGCTTATCAGTCTACTACGAGCAGTACTTC	CASSLSVYYEQYF
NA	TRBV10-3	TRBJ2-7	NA	TGTGCCATCAGTGACCCGCGTAATTTAGGGGGCTACGAGCAGTACTTC	CAISDPRNLGGYEQYF
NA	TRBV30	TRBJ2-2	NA	TGTGCCTGTGGGTACCGGACGGGTGAAATCGGGACCGGGGAGCTGTTTTTT	CACGYRTGEIGTGELFF
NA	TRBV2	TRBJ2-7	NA	TGTGCCAGCAGTTTCGATTCAGCCTACGAGCAGTACTTC	CASSFDSAYEQYF
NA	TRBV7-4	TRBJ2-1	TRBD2	TGTGCCAGCAGCATCGGGCTAGCGGCTGATATTTGTAGCTCCTACAATGAGCAGTTCTTC	CASSIGLAADICSSYNEQFF
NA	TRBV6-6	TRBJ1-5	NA	TGTGCCAGCAACCCACTTTATAGCAATCAGCCCCAGCATTTT	CASNPLYSNQPQHF
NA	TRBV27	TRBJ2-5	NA	TGTGCCAGCAGTTTGAAGGGGGTGGGAGAGACCCAGTACTTC	CASSLKGVGETQYF
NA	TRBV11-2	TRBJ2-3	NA	TGTGCCAGCAGCTTAGGCGCCTGGGTCACAGATACGCAGTATTTT	CASSLGAWVTDTQYF
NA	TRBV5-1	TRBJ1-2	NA	TGCGCCAGCAGCTCCGGGACGAACTATGGCTACACCTTC	CASSSGTNYGYTF
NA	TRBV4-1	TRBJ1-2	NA	TGCGCCAGCAGCCAAGGACAAACACTAAACTATGGCTACACCTTC	CASSQGQTLNYGYTF
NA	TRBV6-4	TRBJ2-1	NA	TGTGCCAGCTCCCACCTAGCTCGGAGTGAGCAGTTCTTC	CASSHLARSEQFF
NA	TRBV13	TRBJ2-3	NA	TGTGCCAGCAGTTTTAGGAGTGGCACAGATACGCAGTATTTT	CASSFRSGTDTQYF
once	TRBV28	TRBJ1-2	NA	TGTGCCTCGGGGAGACCTAACTATGGCTACACCTTC	CASGRPNYGYTF
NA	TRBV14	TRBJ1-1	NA	TGTGCCAGCAGCCAAGCGGGGGAGAGCCTTGAAGCTTTCTTT	CASSQAGESLEAFF
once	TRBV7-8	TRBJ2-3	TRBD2	TGTGCCAGCAGCTTGAGGCAGGGTTTACTAGCGGGAGAGGGATGGAGCACAGATACGCAGTATTTT	CASSLRQGLLAGEGWSTDTQYF
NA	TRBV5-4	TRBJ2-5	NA	TGTGCCAGCAGCCCCGGGACTCAAGAGACCCAGTACTTC	CASSPGTQETQYF
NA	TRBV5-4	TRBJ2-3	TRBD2	TGTGCCAGCAGCACACCTAGCGGGAGGGCCGTAGGTACGCAGTATTTT	CASSTPSGRAVGTQYF
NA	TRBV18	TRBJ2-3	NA	TGTGCCAGCTCACCAACAGATACGCAGTATTTT	CASSPTDTQYF
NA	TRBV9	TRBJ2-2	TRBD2	TGTGCCAGCAGCGTAGGAGATAGCGGGAGGCCACCTTTTACCGGGGAGCTGTTTTTT	CASSVGDSGRPPFTGELFF
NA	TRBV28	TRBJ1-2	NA	TGTGCCAGCAGTTTATCGGGCGGACGCTATGGCTACACCTTC	CASSLSGGRYGYTF
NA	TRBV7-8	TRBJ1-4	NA	TGTGCCAGCAGCACCCTTCCCGGACAGCTTACCGAAAAACTGTTTTTT	CASSTLPGQLTEKLFF
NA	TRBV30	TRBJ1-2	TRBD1	TGTGCCGCGGGACAGGGGGCATACTATGGCTACACCTTC	CAAGQGAYYGYTF
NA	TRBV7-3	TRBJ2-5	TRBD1	TGTGCCAGCAGCCCCGGGACAGAAGAGACCCAGTACTTC	CASSPGTEETQYF
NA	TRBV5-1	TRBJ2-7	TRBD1	TGCGCCAGCAGCCCAACAGGGGAACCCTACGAGCAGTACTTC	CASSPTGEPYEQYF
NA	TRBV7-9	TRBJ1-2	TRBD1	TGTGCCAGCAGCTCATCCGGGACAGGGACCGGCTACACCTTC	CASSSSGTGTGYTF
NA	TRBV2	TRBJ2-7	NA	TGTGCCAGCAGTGTGACTCCGTCGGGCTACGAGCAGTACTTC	CASSVTPSGYEQYF
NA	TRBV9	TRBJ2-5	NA	TGTGCCAGCAGCGTAGATGGCGTGACCCAGTACTTC	CASSVDGVTQYF